This T cell receptor (beta chain) is drawn from a study of T cell repertoires and HLA-DP antigens. CD4+ T cells were isolated untouched, approximately 98% pure. V was trimmed by 3 bases and J by 3 bases, leaving 6 bases between them. Germline CDR1 SGDLS, CDR2 YYNGEE. CDR3 size: 13 residues. TCRdb's table, derived via immunoSEQ multiplex PCR, lists solely in-frame clones and lacks some. Here the sample spans around 100,000 clones, 80% to 95% being singletons. Worth noting for this clone: The antigen is not known. Other DNA sequences in this specimen translate into the identical CDR3.

The sequenced sample was CD4+ T cells from PBMCs. The chain recombines TRBV9 with TRBJ2-2; tentatively, D is TRBD2 (5 bases). This sequence originates from a young woman in good health and CMV-seronegative. CDR3 sequence reads: CASSGGYTGELFF. As DNA, the CDR3 is TGTGCCAGCAGCGGAGGGTACACCGGGGAGCTGTTTTTT. Based on the CDR3 plus reference TRBV9 and TRBJ2-2, the full variable domain is DSGVTQTPKHLITATGQRVTLRCSPRSGDLSVYWYQQSLDQGLQFLIQYYNGEERAKGNILERFSAQQFPDLHSELNLSSLELGDSALYFCASSGGYTGELFFGEGSRLTVL.